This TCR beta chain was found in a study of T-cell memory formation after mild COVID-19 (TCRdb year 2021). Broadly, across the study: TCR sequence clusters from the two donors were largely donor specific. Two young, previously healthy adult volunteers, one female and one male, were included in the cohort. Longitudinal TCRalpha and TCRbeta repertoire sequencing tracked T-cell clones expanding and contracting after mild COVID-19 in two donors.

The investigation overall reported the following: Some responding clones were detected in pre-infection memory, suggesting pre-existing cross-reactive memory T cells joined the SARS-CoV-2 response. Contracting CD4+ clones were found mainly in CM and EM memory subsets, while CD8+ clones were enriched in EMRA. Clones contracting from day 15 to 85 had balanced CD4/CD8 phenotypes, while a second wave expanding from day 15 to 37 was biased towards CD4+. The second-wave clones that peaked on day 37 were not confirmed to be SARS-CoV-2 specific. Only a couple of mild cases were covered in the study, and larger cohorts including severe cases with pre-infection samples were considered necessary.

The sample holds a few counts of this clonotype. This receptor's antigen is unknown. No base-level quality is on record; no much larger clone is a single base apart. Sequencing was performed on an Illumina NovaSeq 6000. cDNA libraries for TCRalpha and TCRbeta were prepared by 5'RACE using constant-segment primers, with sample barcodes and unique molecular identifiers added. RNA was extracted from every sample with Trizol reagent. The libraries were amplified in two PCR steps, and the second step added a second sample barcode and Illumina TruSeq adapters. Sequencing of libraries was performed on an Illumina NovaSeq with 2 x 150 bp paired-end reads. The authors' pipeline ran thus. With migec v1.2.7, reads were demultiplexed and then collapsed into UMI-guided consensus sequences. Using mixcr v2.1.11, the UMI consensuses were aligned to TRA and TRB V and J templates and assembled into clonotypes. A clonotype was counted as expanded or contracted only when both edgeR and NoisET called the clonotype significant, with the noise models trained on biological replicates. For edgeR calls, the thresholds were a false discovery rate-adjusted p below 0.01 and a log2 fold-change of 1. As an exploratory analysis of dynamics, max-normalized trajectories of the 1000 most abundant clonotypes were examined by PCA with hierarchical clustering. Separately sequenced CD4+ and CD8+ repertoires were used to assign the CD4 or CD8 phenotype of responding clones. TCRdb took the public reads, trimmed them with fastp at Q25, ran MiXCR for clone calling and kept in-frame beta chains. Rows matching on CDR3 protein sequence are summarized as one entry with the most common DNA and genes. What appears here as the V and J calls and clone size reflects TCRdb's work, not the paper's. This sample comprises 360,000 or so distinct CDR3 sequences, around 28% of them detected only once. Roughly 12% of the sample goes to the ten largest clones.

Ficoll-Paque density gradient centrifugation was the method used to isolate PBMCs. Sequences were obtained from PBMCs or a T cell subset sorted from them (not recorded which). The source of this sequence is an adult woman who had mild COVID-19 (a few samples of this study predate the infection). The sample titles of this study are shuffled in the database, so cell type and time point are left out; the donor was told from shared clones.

CDR3 reads: CASSPRRGGGTQYF. The nucleotide sequence reads as follows: TGTGCCAGCTCACCGAGGCGGGGAGGCGGGACCCAGTACTTC. The sequence joins TRBV18 to TRBJ2-5; the D gene is possibly TRBD2, with 6 bases matching. CDR1 is given as KGHSH and CDR2 as LQKENI, both from the germline V gene. The CDR3 has 14 amino acids, counting the end cysteine and phenylalanine. The entry retains the CDR3 DNA only, 42 bases that are in frame from base 1. V loses 3 bases, J loses 7 bases, and the germline ends lie 15 bases apart.